This T cell receptor (beta chain) was recorded in a study of T cell responses to AZD1222 COVID-19 vaccine. Note on this clone: No antigen is known for it.

Regarding the study as a whole: Females made up more of the donors, who were largely white British, and clonal diversity may have come out too low. Reportedly, nearly half of unique spike TCRs recognized epitopes outside B.1.351/B.1.1.7 mutations.

J was trimmed by 7 bases and V by 6 bases; bases with no gene match: 3. This CDR3 region has 12 residues. CDR1 is LGHDT and CDR2 is YNNKEL in the germline V gene (reference sequence). Only in-frame clones appear in the TCRdb table, and some are missing; sequencing was by immunoSEQ multiplex PCR. This table has roughly 140,000 clones, less than 95% appearing once. V usage is TRBV3-1 (or the pseudogene TRBV3-2) and J usage is TRBJ2-1; 7 nucleotides match TRBD1. The starting material was peripheral blood, obtained on day 0 of AZD1222 vaccination. The TCR originated in an adult in good health. In DNA form, the CDR3 reads TGTGCCAGCAGTCAGACAGGGAATGAGCAGTTCTTC. Protein product: CASSQTGNEQFF.